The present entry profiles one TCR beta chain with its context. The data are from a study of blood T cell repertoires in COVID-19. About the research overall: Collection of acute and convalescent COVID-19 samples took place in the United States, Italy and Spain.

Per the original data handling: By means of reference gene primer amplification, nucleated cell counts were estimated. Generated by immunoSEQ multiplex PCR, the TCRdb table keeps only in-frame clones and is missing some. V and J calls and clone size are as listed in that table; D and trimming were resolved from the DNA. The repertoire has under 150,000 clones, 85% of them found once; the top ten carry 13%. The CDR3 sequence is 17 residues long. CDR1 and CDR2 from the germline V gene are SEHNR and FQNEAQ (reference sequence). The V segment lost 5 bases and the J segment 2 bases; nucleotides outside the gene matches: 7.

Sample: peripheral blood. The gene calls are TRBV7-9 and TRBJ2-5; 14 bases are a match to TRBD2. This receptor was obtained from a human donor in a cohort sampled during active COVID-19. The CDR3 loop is CASSRRTSGGYQETQYF. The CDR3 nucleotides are TGTGCCAGCAGCCGCCGGACTAGCGGGGGGTATCAAGAGACCCAGTACTTC.